These T cell receptor beta chains were read from a single sample in a study of CD8 T cells in ankylosing spondylitis. TCRdb used MiXCR to reprocess the 5' RACE reads, holding one entry per CDR3 protein. The table has 700,000 or so distinct CDR3 sequences, over 15% seen once; the top ten hold under 20%. Sequenced material: blood, either unsorted or a sorted T cell fraction (not recorded which). All receptors come from a male donor with ankylosing spondylitis. Both conserved end residues are part of each CDR3. A D gene is named only where the DNA matches it firmly. Clone size is shown for a subset of rows, as once, few, many or a class of expanded clone.

>few|TRBJ1-2|.|TRBV12-3/TRBV12-4
TGTGCCAGCACCGGACCGAAAGGGACCTATGGCTACACCTTC
CASTGPKGTYGYTF
>.|TRBJ1-4|.|TRBV12-3/TRBV12-4
TGTGCCAGCAGCTCGGGACTTAATGAAAAACTGTTTTTT
CASSSGLNEKLFF
>many|TRBJ2-1|TRBD2|TRBV5-1
TGCGCCAGCAGCCCCCAAGGCGGGGGGGCTAATGAGCAGTTCTTC
CASSPQGGGANEQFF
>few|TRBJ2-7|TRBD2|TRBV11-2
TGTGCCAGCTCCCGACTAGCGGGGGGGTTTTACGAGCAGTACTTC
CASSRLAGGFYEQYF
>few|TRBJ2-7|.|TRBV12-3/TRBV12-4
TGTGCCAGCAGTTTAGCCCGATATTGGTCCTACGAGCAGTACTTC
CASSLARYWSYEQYF
>.|TRBJ2-7|.|TRBV4-3
TGCGCCAGCAGCCAAGGAGCGGGCTTGGCCTACGAGCAGTACTTC
CASSQGAGLAYEQYF
>.|TRBJ2-1|.|TRBV7-9
TGTGCCAGCAGCGCCCGGGAGAATCTTGAGCAGTTCTTC
CASSARENLEQFF
>.|TRBJ2-1|.|TRBV5-1
TGCGCCAGCAGCTTGGGATCGACTTGGGGCAATGAGCAGTTCTTC
CASSLGSTWGNEQFF
>many|TRBJ2-7|.|TRBV7-2
TGTGCCAGCAGCCTCGGGGGATTGACCTACGAGCAGTACTTC
CASSLGGLTYEQYF
>.|TRBJ2-7|TRBD1|TRBV28
TGTGCCAGCAGTTCAGGGGGACAGCCATCCTACGAGCAGTACTTC
CASSSGGQPSYEQYF
>many|TRBJ2-7|.|TRBV5-1
TGCGCCAGCAGCCTAACGATTGACGAGCAGTACTTC
CASSLTIDEQYF
>.|TRBJ2-3|TRBD2|TRBV20-1
TGCAGTGCTAGAGAGACGGGCGGGAGGTTCCGAAGAGGCACAGATACGCAGTATTTT
CSARETGGRFRRGTDTQYF
>.|TRBJ1-2|.|TRBV2
TGTGCCAGGGAGAAACGGTCCGATAACTATGGCTACACCTTC
CAREKRSDNYGYTF
>few|TRBJ2-3|.|TRBV11-2
TGTGCCAGCAGCTTAGTGCAAGCGGCGAGGCAGTATTTT
CASSLVQAARQYF
>many|TRBJ1-1|.|TRBV4-3
TGCGCCAGCACCTCTGAAGGGGATGCTGAAGCTTTCTTT
CASTSEGDAEAFF
>.|TRBJ1-2|TRBD1|TRBV2
TGTGCCAGCAAAGATGGCAGGGGGGGAGGCTACACCTTC
CASKDGRGGGYTF
>.|TRBJ2-4|.|TRBV7-8
TGTGCCAGCAGCTTAGGCTCAGGGTTAGCCAAAAACATTCAGTACTTC
CASSLGSGLAKNIQYF
>.|TRBJ1-2|TRBD1|TRBV6-1
TGTGCCAGCTGCCGACAGGGTGGGAACTATGGCTACACCTTC
CASCRQGGNYGYTF
>few|TRBJ2-7|.|TRBV4-3
TGCGCCAGCAGCCAATGGCGAAGCTCCTACGAGCAGTACTTC
CASSQWRSSYEQYF
>few|TRBJ2-7|.|TRBV29-1
TGCAGCGTTCAACCGGACAACTCCTACGAGCAGTACTTC
CSVQPDNSYEQYF
>few|TRBJ2-5|TRBD2|TRBV12-3/TRBV12-4
TGTGCCAGCAGTAAGGGGGCAGGACTAGCGGGAGAAGAGACCCAGTACTTC
CASSKGAGLAGEETQYF
>.|TRBJ2-3|.|TRBV12-3/TRBV12-4
TGTGCCAGCAGTGCCGGTTTAGCCACAAGCACAGATACGCAGTATTTT
CASSAGLATSTDTQYF
>.|TRBJ1-2|.|TRBV6-1
TGTGCCAGCACTCCGTGGGCTAGCTATGGCTACACCTTC
CASTPWASYGYTF
>.|TRBJ1-1|.|TRBV28
TGTGCCAGCAGTTTGTTCCAGATGAACACTGAAGCTTTCTTT
CASSLFQMNTEAFF
>many|TRBJ1-3|.|TRBV5-1
TGCGCCAGCAGCTTCGGTGGGATCATTAATGGAAACACCATATATTTT
CASSFGGIINGNTIYF
>.|TRBJ2-5|.|TRBV5-5
TGTGCCAGCAGCTTGGATAACTCGTGGGGGACCCAGTACTTC
CASSLDNSWGTQYF
>.|TRBJ2-1|TRBD1|TRBV20-1
TGCAGTGCTAGAGATCGACAGGGTAGGAATGAGCAGTTCTTC
CSARDRQGRNEQFF
>.|TRBJ1-1|.|TRBV18
TGTGCCAGCTCACCAGGGTTTGACACTGAAGCTTTCTTT
CASSPGFDTEAFF
>few|TRBJ1-1|.|TRBV6-1
TGTGCCAGCAGTGCGTTTCGGGGCGGGGGGCTTGTTGCTGCTTTCTTT
CASSAFRGGGLVAAFF
>few|TRBJ1-2|.|TRBV5-1
TGCGCCAGCAGCAGAGTGGGGGATGGCTACACCTTC
CASSRVGDGYTF
>few|TRBJ2-7|TRBD2|TRBV12-3/TRBV12-4
TGTGCCAGCAGTTTACGGTTAGCGGGAGAAGAGCAGTACTTC
CASSLRLAGEEQYF
>.|TRBJ2-3|.|TRBV11-2
TGTGCCAGCAGCTTAGAGTTCGGGGAGATCCTCGCAGATACGCAGTATTTT
CASSLEFGEILADTQYF
>many|TRBJ2-7|.|TRBV4-2
TGTGCCAGCAGCCAACAACGGGGTTTCGGCGAGCAGTACTTC
CASSQQRGFGEQYF
>few|TRBJ2-1|TRBD2|TRBV12-3/TRBV12-4
TGTGCCAGCAGCCCAACCAGAAAGACTAGCGGGAGCTCCTACAATGAGCAGTTCTTC
CASSPTRKTSGSSYNEQFF
>few|TRBJ2-7|.|TRBV20-1
TGCAGTGCCTCAGTTGGGGTCCACTCCTACGAGCAGTACTTC
CSASVGVHSYEQYF
>few|TRBJ1-3|.|TRBV5-1
TGCGCCAGCAGCGCGGACAGCTCTGGAAACACCATATATTTT
CASSADSSGNTIYF
>few|TRBJ1-2|.|TRBV5-8
TGTGCCAGCAGCCTCGGGCCCCTAGATGGCTACACCTTC
CASSLGPLDGYTF
>.|TRBJ2-7|TRBD1|TRBV29-1
TGCAGCGCACGTTCAGGGGGCTACGAGCAGTACTTC
CSARSGGYEQYF
>few|TRBJ2-1|TRBD1|TRBV7-8
TGTGCCAGCAGCTTAGCGGTCAGGGGGCTATCCTACAATGAGCAGTTCTTC
CASSLAVRGLSYNEQFF
>few|TRBJ2-3|.|TRBV3-1
TGTGCCAGCAGCAAAAAGGGCTCAGATACGCAGTATTTT
CASSKKGSDTQYF
>few|TRBJ2-1|TRBD1|TRBV20-1
TGCAGTGCGTACGTGTCGGGACAGGGAAACAATGAGCAGTTCTTC
CSAYVSGQGNNEQFF
>few|TRBJ2-5|TRBD2|TRBV5-6
TGTGCCAGCAGACCCCGACTAGCGGGGGTGGTAGAGACCCAGTACTTC
CASRPRLAGVVETQYF